A selection of T cell receptor beta chains follows, all from one sample in a study of T cells after yellow fever vaccination. TCRdb independently ran MiXCR on the 5' RACE reads; one entry per CDR3 protein. The sample lists 110,000 to 150,000 distinct CDR3 sequences, about 6.9% occurring once. The sample was CD4+ T cells sorted from PBMCs, taken 10 days after the yellow fever booster vaccination. The receptors shown here come from a man aged 30 to 39 who received the YFV17D yellow fever vaccine. The CDR3 runs from the conserved cysteine through the conserved F or W. A D gene is named only where the DNA matches it firmly. Size is stated for part of the rows, as once, few or many counts, or as a class when the clone is expanded.

J: TRBJ2-3; size: many; D: .; V: TRBV20-1; CDR3: CSARDHGGGTDTQYF; DNA: TGCAGTGCTAGAGATCACGGAGGGGGCACAGATACGCAGTATTTT
J: TRBJ2-3; size: many; D: .; V: TRBV9; CDR3: CASSVLLGTDTQYF; DNA: TGTGCCAGCAGCGTATTACTTGGAACAGATACGCAGTATTTT
J: TRBJ2-3; size: .; D: TRBD2; V: TRBV29-1; CDR3: CSVGLAPAADTQYF; DNA: TGCAGCGTGGGACTAGCCCCGGCGGCAGATACGCAGTATTTT
J: TRBJ2-2; size: many; D: TRBD1; V: TRBV4-3; CDR3: CASSQGGQGHGELFF; DNA: TGCGCCAGCAGCCAAGGCGGACAGGGCCACGGGGAGCTGTTTTTT
J: TRBJ2-7; size: few; D: .; V: TRBV28; CDR3: CASSQPGPVCEQYF; DNA: TGTGCCAGCAGTCAGCCAGGGCCTGTCTGCGAGCAGTACTTC
J: TRBJ2-3; size: many; D: TRBD2; V: TRBV20-1; CDR3: CSAISAGLAGTRGDTQYF; DNA: TGCAGTGCTATCTCCGCGGGACTAGCGGGAACCCGGGGAGATACGCAGTATTTT
J: TRBJ1-3; size: many; D: .; V: TRBV9; CDR3: CASSVDGPGNTIYF; DNA: TGTGCCAGCAGCGTAGATGGCCCTGGAAACACCATATATTTT
J: TRBJ2-5; size: few; D: TRBD2; V: TRBV5-1; CDR3: CASSFRTPGTSGRNQETQYF; DNA: TGCGCCAGCAGCTTCCGTACCCCCGGGACTAGCGGGAGGAATCAGGAGACCCAGTACTTC
J: TRBJ2-1; size: .; D: .; V: TRBV7-2; CDR3: CASSFRPFMGYNEQFF; DNA: TGTGCCAGCAGCTTCAGGCCTTTTATGGGGTACAATGAGCAGTTCTTC
J: TRBJ1-1; size: many; D: .; V: TRBV9; CDR3: CASSVDGPSGTEAFF; DNA: TGTGCCAGCAGCGTAGATGGCCCCTCCGGCACTGAAGCTTTCTTT
J: TRBJ1-5; size: many; D: .; V: TRBV5-1; CDR3: CASSPGGGGGQPQHF; DNA: TGCGCCAGCAGCCCGGGGGGGGGCGGCGGTCAGCCCCAGCATTTT
J: TRBJ2-7; size: .; D: .; V: TRBV7-2; CDR3: CASSLDGGLSYEQYF; DNA: TGTGCCAGCAGCTTAGATGGGGGGCTCTCCTACGAGCAGTACTTC
J: TRBJ1-1; size: .; D: .; V: TRBV7-9; CDR3: CASRLGTEAFF; DNA: TGTGCCAGCAGATTGGGTACTGAAGCTTTCTTT
J: TRBJ1-1; size: few; D: TRBD1; V: TRBV27; CDR3: CASSLWPGQGRTEAFF; DNA: TGTGCCAGCAGTTTATGGCCGGGACAGGGGAGGACTGAAGCTTTCTTT
J: TRBJ2-7; size: many; D: .; V: TRBV10-3; CDR3: CAISSIAYEQYF; DNA: TGTGCCATCAGTTCTATAGCCTACGAGCAGTACTTC
J: TRBJ2-3; size: many; D: .; V: TRBV6-4; CDR3: CASGPDFRSTQYF; DNA: TGTGCCAGCGGTCCGGACTTTCGCAGTACGCAGTATTTT
J: TRBJ2-3; size: many; D: .; V: TRBV25-1; CDR3: CASIPRGSLADTQYF; DNA: TGTGCCAGCATCCCGAGGGGCTCCTTAGCAGATACGCAGTATTTT
J: TRBJ2-1; size: many; D: .; V: TRBV7-9; CDR3: CASGLETVQFF; DNA: TGTGCCAGCGGATTGGAGACTGTGCAGTTCTTC
J: TRBJ1-2; size: .; D: .; V: TRBV20-1; CDR3: CSASSGPHGYTF; DNA: TGCAGTGCTAGCTCCGGGCCCCATGGCTACACCTTC
J: TRBJ2-1; size: few; D: .; V: TRBV20-1; CDR3: CSARHPLGEQFF; DNA: TGCAGTGCTAGACACCCCTTAGGTGAGCAGTTCTTC